The rows below give T cell receptor beta chains drawn from one sample of a study of blood T cell repertoires in COVID-19. Measured with immunoSEQ multiplex PCR; TCRdb has only the in-frame clones, and not every one. The sample lists 200,000 to 300,000 clones, nearly 95% occurring once. The sample comprised peripheral blood. Source of these receptors: a man younger than 40 with COVID-19, enrolled during active disease. CDR3s include the opening cysteine and the closing phenylalanine or tryptophan. A D gene is named only where the DNA matches it firmly.

TRBV5-1,.,TRBJ2-1,CASSLAKGQPGTYNEQFF,TGCGCCAGCAGCTTGGCCAAAGGCCAACCGGGAACCTACAATGAGCAGTTCTTC
TRBV4-1,.,TRBJ1-2,CASSQPVSGVKSRDGYTF,TGCGCCAGCAGCCAACCAGTGTCGGGTGTAAAGAGTCGGGATGGCTACACCTTC
TRBV30,.,TRBJ2-5,CAWSVRSETQYF,TGTGCCTGGAGTGTACGGAGTGAGACCCAGTACTTC
TRBV4-1,.,TRBJ2-7,CASSPTQGSYEQYF,TGCGCCAGCAGCCCTACACAGGGTTCCTACGAGCAGTACTTC
TRBV6-1,.,TRBJ2-3,CASSEAGGSSTDTQYF,TGTGCCAGCAGTGAAGCGGGGGGTTCTAGCACAGATACGCAGTATTTT
TRBV7-9,TRBD2,TRBJ2-3,CASSPRWTSGAPDTQYF,TGTGCCAGCAGTCCTCGTTGGACTAGCGGGGCACCAGATACGCAGTATTTT
TRBV11-2,.,TRBJ1-1,CASSFTGPPEAFF,TGTGCCAGCAGCTTTACAGGTCCCCCTGAAGCTTTCTTT
TRBV5-1,TRBD1,TRBJ2-1,CASSWGQGAYEQFF,TGCGCCAGCAGCTGGGGACAGGGGGCGTATGAGCAGTTCTTC
TRBV7-9,TRBD1,TRBJ2-1,CASSSGTGNEQFF,TGTGCCAGCAGCTCCGGGACAGGGAATGAGCAGTTCTTC
TRBV5-1,.,TRBJ1-5,CASSMDRENQPQHF,TGCGCCAGCAGCATGGACAGAGAAAATCAGCCCCAGCATTTT
TRBV7-2,TRBD1,TRBJ2-7,CASSPYRGEQYF,TGTGCCAGCAGCCCTTACAGGGGCGAGCAGTACTTC
TRBV9,TRBD2,TRBJ2-5,CASSPRGGYQETQYF,TGTGCCAGCAGCCCCCGGGGGGGTTACCAAGAGACCCAGTACTTC